These T cell receptor beta chains were read from a single sample in a study of beta chain features in type 1 diabetes. Profiling relied on immunoSEQ multiplex PCR, and the TCRdb table lists in-frame clones only, not all of them. The data contain about 370,000 clones, roughly a tenth of them singletons. Source material: central memory CD4+ T cells from blood. These receptors all come from a man under 40 with type 1 diabetes. Each CDR3 is given with its conserved first and last residue. D genes are given only for firm matches. The size field is filled for only some rows; it gives once, few, many or a size class.

j_gene,d_gene,abundance,v_gene,CDR3aa,CDR3nt
TRBJ2-5,TRBD2,many,TRBV7-3,CASRAGAGETQYF,TGTGCCAGCCGGGCGGGAGCGGGAGAGACCCAGTACTTC
TRBJ2-7,-,-,TRBV5-1,CASHQGGEGYEQYF,TGCGCCAGCCACCAAGGGGGGGAAGGCTACGAGCAGTACTTC
TRBJ2-3,TRBD2,few,TRBV6-6,CASRVSGSYTDTQYF,TGTGCCAGCAGGGTTAGCGGGAGCTACACAGATACGCAGTATTTT
TRBJ1-1,TRBD1,-,TRBV30,CAWRRGGIMNTEAFF,TGTGCCTGGAGAAGAGGGGGCATCATGAACACTGAAGCTTTCTTT
TRBJ2-4,-,-,TRBV4-3,CASSLQVLAKNIQYF,TGCGCCAGCAGCCTACAGGTGCTAGCCAAAAACATTCAGTACTTC
TRBJ1-2,TRBD1,-,TRBV6-5,CASSFPSGQGGYTF,TGTGCCAGCAGCTTTCCGTCGGGACAGGGAGGCTACACCTTC
TRBJ2-5,TRBD2,few,TRBV5-6,CASSLVGTSGETQYF,TGTGCCAGCAGCTTGGTGGGGACTAGCGGGGAGACCCAGTACTTC
TRBJ2-1,-,-,TRBV5-4,CASGRWGYNEQFF,TGTGCCAGCGGTAGGTGGGGATACAATGAGCAGTTCTTC
TRBJ1-2,-,-,TRBV7-9,CASSPRQNGYTF,TGTGCCAGCAGCCCAAGACAGAATGGCTACACCTTC
TRBJ2-1,TRBD1,many,TRBV6-5,CASSYDRGYNEQFF,TGTGCCAGCAGCTACGACAGGGGTTACAATGAGCAGTTCTTC
TRBJ1-5,TRBD1,-,TRBV7-8,CASSPGTGPNQPQHF,TGTGCCAGCAGCCCCGGGACAGGCCCCAATCAGCCCCAGCATTTT
TRBJ2-1,TRBD2,few,TRBV10-1,CASRPGTSGDEQFF,TGCGCCAGCAGGCCCGGGACTAGCGGGGATGAGCAGTTCTTC
TRBJ2-7,TRBD2,few,TRBV7-9,CASSFGGQRSGLGEQYF,TGTGCCAGCAGCTTCGGCGGGCAGCGTAGCGGGCTGGGGGAGCAGTACTTC
TRBJ2-4,TRBD2,once,TRBV19,CASKDSGNKNIQYF,TGTGCCAGTAAGGATAGCGGGAACAAAAACATTCAGTACTTC
TRBJ2-1,TRBD2,-,TRBV5-1,CASSSGTSGFNEQFF,TGCGCCAGCAGCTCAGGGACTAGCGGGTTCAATGAGCAGTTCTTC
TRBJ2-1,TRBD2,many,TRBV9,CASSARDYSSYNEQFF,TGTGCCAGCAGCGCCCGGGACTACAGCTCCTACAATGAGCAGTTCTTC
TRBJ1-1,TRBD1,-,TRBV4-2,CASSPGQGRTEAFF,TGTGCCAGCAGCCCGGGACAGGGGAGGACTGAAGCTTTCTTT
TRBJ2-1,TRBD2,few,TRBV7-8,CASSLPPSGSGSEQFF,TGTGCCAGCAGCCTTCCCCCTAGCGGGAGCGGTAGTGAGCAGTTCTTC